Listed below are T cell receptor beta chains from one sample, sequenced in a study of blood T cell repertoires in COVID-19. Generated by immunoSEQ multiplex PCR, the TCRdb table keeps only in-frame clones and is missing some. The table shows roughly 420,000 clones, with roughly 90% occurring only once. Sequenced material: PBMCs or T cells enriched from blood (not recorded which). The receptors stem from a woman in her thirties with acute COVID-19. CDR3s include the opening cysteine and the closing phenylalanine or tryptophan. A D gene is named only where the DNA matches it firmly. Part of the rows lack a size; the others show once, few, many or a class for expanded clones.

D: TRBD1
J: TRBJ1-2
size: NA
V: TRBV7-2
DNA: TGTGCCAGCAGCCCACGGGACAGGAACTATGGCTACACCTTC
CDR3: CASSPRDRNYGYTF

D: TRBD1
J: TRBJ1-1
size: NA
V: TRBV7-3
DNA: TGTGCCAGCAGCCCTTCCGGGACAGGGAACACTGAAGCTTTCTTT
CDR3: CASSPSGTGNTEAFF

D: TRBD1
J: TRBJ1-2
size: NA
V: TRBV30
DNA: TGTGCCTGGAGTGTAGGGAACAGGGGGTACGGCTACACCTTC
CDR3: CAWSVGNRGYGYTF

D: TRBD1
J: TRBJ1-2
size: NA
V: TRBV25-1
DNA: TGTGCCAGCAGACTTACAGGGGGCTATGGCTACACCTTC
CDR3: CASRLTGGYGYTF

D: TRBD2
J: TRBJ2-1
size: NA
V: TRBV7-3
DNA: TGTGCCAGCAGCTTATTTAGCGGGGCAACCTACAATGAGCAGTTCTTC
CDR3: CASSLFSGATYNEQFF

D: NA
J: TRBJ1-1
size: NA
V: TRBV7-9
DNA: TGTGCCAGCAGCTTGGCTCCACCTAACACTGAAGCTTTCTTT
CDR3: CASSLAPPNTEAFF

D: TRBD2
J: TRBJ2-7
size: NA
V: TRBV15
DNA: TGTGCCACCAGCAGAGATTTATCCGGGGGGGACGAGCAGTACTTC
CDR3: CATSRDLSGGDEQYF

D: TRBD1
J: TRBJ1-1
size: NA
V: TRBV7-2
DNA: TGTGCCAGCAGCCCCCCGGGACAGGGCATGAACACTGAAGCTTTCTTT
CDR3: CASSPPGQGMNTEAFF

D: NA
J: TRBJ1-1
size: NA
V: TRBV30
DNA: TGTGCCTGGAGAGGGAGGGAGAGGCTCAGGACTGAAGCTTTCTTT
CDR3: CAWRGRERLRTEAFF

D: TRBD2
J: TRBJ2-3
size: NA
V: TRBV25-1
DNA: TGTGCCAGCAAAGTGCGGGGGGGATTAGATACGCAGTATTTT
CDR3: CASKVRGGLDTQYF

D: NA
J: TRBJ2-7
size: NA
V: TRBV6-5
DNA: TGTGCCAGCAGTACCCCAGGGACCTACGAGCAGTACTTC
CDR3: CASSTPGTYEQYF

D: NA
J: TRBJ1-6
size: NA
V: TRBV30
DNA: TGTGCCTGGAGGGGCGGGGGCCGTTCACCCCTCCACTTT
CDR3: CAWRGGGRSPLHF

D: NA
J: TRBJ1-1
size: NA
V: TRBV19
DNA: TGTGCCAGTAGTATATCAGGAATGAACACTGAAGCTTTCTTT
CDR3: CASSISGMNTEAFF

D: TRBD2
J: TRBJ2-7
size: NA
V: TRBV7-9
DNA: TGTGCCAGCAGCTTAGAACTAGCGGGGAAGACCTACGAGCAGTACTTC
CDR3: CASSLELAGKTYEQYF

D: NA
J: TRBJ1-4
size: NA
V: TRBV29-1
DNA: TGCAGCGTCGCAGTGCCCCTTGATGAAAAACTGTTTTTT
CDR3: CSVAVPLDEKLFF

D: TRBD2
J: TRBJ2-1
size: NA
V: TRBV15
DNA: TGTGCCACCAGCAGAGGTGGTCGCGGGGGGGCACTCTCCTTTGAGCAGTTCTTC
CDR3: CATSRGGRGGALSFEQFF

D: TRBD1
J: TRBJ1-1
size: once
V: TRBV12-3/TRBV12-4
DNA: TGTGCCAGCAGGGGACAGGGGAGATATGAAGCTTTCTTT
CDR3: CASRGQGRYEAFF

D: NA
J: TRBJ1-1
size: NA
V: TRBV21-1
DNA: TGTGCCAGCAGCAAATTTCCCCCAGGGGCAAAGATCACTGAAGCTTTCTTT
CDR3: CASSKFPPGAKITEAFF

D: NA
J: TRBJ2-1
size: NA
V: TRBV19
DNA: TGTGCCAGTAGTACGACTTCCTACAATGAGCAGTTCTTC
CDR3: CASSTTSYNEQFF

D: TRBD2
J: TRBJ2-2
size: NA
V: TRBV4-3
DNA: TGCGCCAGCAGCCAGAGGACTAGCTTACGCACCGGGGAGCTGTTTTTT
CDR3: CASSQRTSLRTGELFF

D: TRBD1
J: TRBJ1-2
size: NA
V: TRBV5-6
DNA: TGTGCCAGCAGCTTGGGACAGGGGCGAGGCTATGGCTACACCTTC
CDR3: CASSLGQGRGYGYTF

D: NA
J: TRBJ2-7
size: NA
V: TRBV7-3
DNA: TGTGCCAGCAGCTTAAGGGCGGGACCCCCCTACGAGCAGTACTTC
CDR3: CASSLRAGPPYEQYF

D: TRBD2
J: TRBJ2-7
size: NA
V: TRBV29-1
DNA: TGCAGCGTTGAACTGCTCCGGACTAGCGGGGCTTTGTGTTCCTACGAGCAGTACTTC
CDR3: CSVELLRTSGALCSYEQYF

D: NA
J: TRBJ2-2
size: NA
V: TRBV5-1
DNA: TGCGCCAGCAGCACAACCCAGTCCCCCGGGGAGCTGTTTTTT
CDR3: CASSTTQSPGELFF

D: TRBD2
J: TRBJ2-2
size: NA
V: TRBV12-5
DNA: TGTGCTAGTGGTTTCTCGGGGGGGCCGTTCGCGAACACCGGGGAGCTGTTTTTT
CDR3: CASGFSGGPFANTGELFF

D: NA
J: TRBJ1-2
size: NA
V: TRBV6-1
DNA: TGTGCCAGCAGTGGAGCGGGGACGACGGGAGTGGGGGGCTACACCTTC
CDR3: CASSGAGTTGVGGYTF

D: TRBD1
J: TRBJ2-1
size: NA
V: TRBV13
DNA: TGTGCCAGCAGCCCGTCCGGGACAGGGCGCTACAATGAGCAGTTCTTC
CDR3: CASSPSGTGRYNEQFF

D: TRBD2
J: TRBJ2-1
size: NA
V: TRBV2
DNA: TGTGCCAGCAGATCGACTAGCGGGGTCTACAATGAGCAGTTCTTC
CDR3: CASRSTSGVYNEQFF

D: NA
J: TRBJ2-1
size: NA
V: TRBV9
DNA: TGTGCCAGCAGCGTATTAGATTGGATTGGCGGGACCGCGGATGAGCAGTTCTTC
CDR3: CASSVLDWIGGTADEQFF

D: NA
J: TRBJ2-3
size: NA
V: TRBV24-1
DNA: TGTGCCACCAGTGATTTACTAGTGGAGGGGACAGATACGCAGTATTTT
CDR3: CATSDLLVEGTDTQYF

D: NA
J: TRBJ2-7
size: NA
V: TRBV5-6
DNA: TGTGCCAGCAGCTTGTTGGCCGAGCAGTACTTC
CDR3: CASSLLAEQYF

D: NA
J: TRBJ1-5
size: NA
V: TRBV2
DNA: TGTGCCAGCAGTGAATGGGCAGACATCAGCACCCAGCATTTT
CDR3: CASSEWADISTQHF

D: NA
J: TRBJ1-2
size: NA
V: TRBV6-6
DNA: TGTGCCAGCACCGCGGGCGTGGATGGCTACACCTTC
CDR3: CASTAGVDGYTF